This TCR beta chain derives from a study of blood T cells in healthy people across ages. Study-wide results and caveats: Long-lived and aged donors differed, with more naive CD4+ cells and higher diversity in the long-lived.

A minimum of 7 million PBMCs was isolated per sample. Points on this clonotype: Antigen specificity is unknown.

The length of the CDR3 is 15 residues. V gave up 4 bases and J gave up 0 bases, with 10 bases separating them. The germline V gene has CDR1 MNHEY and CDR2 SVGEGT. Combining a sample-barcoded 5' primer with a J-beta primer mix, a second PCR ran for roughly 7 to 12 cycles. Sequencing of every sample gave 3 million or more CDR3-containing paired-end reads. TCRdb analysed the 5' RACE reads with MiXCR anew, one entry per CDR3 protein. The sample records approximately 2,000,000 distinct CDR3 sequences, 35% to 50% being singletons. This rearrangement joins TRBV6-2 or TRBV6-3 to TRBJ2-4; D is undetermined. This clonotype originated in a human donor in good health. The source material was blood. CDR3 in amino acids: CASSFRALAKNIQYF. The DNA for the CDR3 is TGTGCCAGCAGTTTCCGGGCCCTAGCCAAAAACATTCAGTACTTC.